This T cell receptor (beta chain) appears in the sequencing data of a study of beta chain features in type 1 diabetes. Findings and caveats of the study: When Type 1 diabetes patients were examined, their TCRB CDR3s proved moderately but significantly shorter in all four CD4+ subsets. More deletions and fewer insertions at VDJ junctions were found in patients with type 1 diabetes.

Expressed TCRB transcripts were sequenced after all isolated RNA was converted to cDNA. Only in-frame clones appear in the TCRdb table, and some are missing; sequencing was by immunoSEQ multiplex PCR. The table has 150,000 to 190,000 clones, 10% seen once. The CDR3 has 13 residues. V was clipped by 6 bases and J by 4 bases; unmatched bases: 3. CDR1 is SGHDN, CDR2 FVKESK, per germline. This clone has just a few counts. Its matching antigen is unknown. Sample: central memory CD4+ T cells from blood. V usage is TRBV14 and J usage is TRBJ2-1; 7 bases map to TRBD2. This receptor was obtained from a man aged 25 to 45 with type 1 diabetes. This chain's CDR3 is CASSLSGYNEQFF. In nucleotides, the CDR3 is TGTGCCAGCAGTCTTAGCGGGTACAATGAGCAGTTCTTC. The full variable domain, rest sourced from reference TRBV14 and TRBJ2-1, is EAGVTQFPSHSVIEKGQTVTLRCDPISGHDNLYWYRRVMGKEIKFLLHFVKESKQDESGMPNNRFLAERTGGTYSTLKVQPAELEDSGVYFCASSLSGYNEQFFGPGTRLTVL.